Listed below are T cell receptor beta chains from one sample, sequenced in a study of blood T cell repertoires in COVID-19. Generated by immunoSEQ multiplex PCR, the TCRdb table keeps only in-frame clones and is missing some. This table has roughly 58,000 clones, around 66% appearing once. Sequencing was carried out using PBMCs or T cells enriched from blood (not recorded which). The receptors were gathered from a woman aged 55 to 70 who had been exposed to COVID-19. Both conserved end residues are part of each CDR3. D genes are given only for firm matches. Clone size is stated in some rows and not others, as once, few, many or a class when expanded.

>15|-|TRBV7-6|TRBJ1-3|-
CASSLGDNSGNTIYF
TGTGCCAGCAGCTTGGGGGACAACTCTGGAAACACCATATATTTT
>14|-|TRBV7-8|TRBJ2-7|-
CASIREPRSYEQYF
TGTGCCAGCATTCGGGAGCCCCGCTCCTACGAGCAGTACTTC
>15|-|TRBV6-4|TRBJ1-5|-
CASSPYGTPNQPQHF
TGTGCCAGCAGTCCCTACGGGACACCGAATCAGCCCCAGCATTTT
>16|once|TRBV29-1|TRBJ2-7|-
CSAAGGMKTSSYEQYF
TGCAGCGCCGCGGGCGGGATGAAAACGAGCTCCTACGAGCAGTACTTC
>13|-|TRBV27|TRBJ1-1|-
CASSRKRNTEAFF
TGTGCCAGCAGCCGTAAGAGGAACACTGAAGCTTTCTTT
>13|-|TRBV2|TRBJ1-3|-
CASSVGQFPPIYF
TGTGCCAGCAGTGTAGGACAGTTCCCCCCCATATATTTT
>13|-|TRBV12-3/TRBV12-4|TRBJ1-1|-
CASSLKSDTEAFF
TGTGCCAGCAGTTTGAAGTCGGACACTGAAGCTTTCTTT
>17|-|TRBV3-1/TRBV3-2|TRBJ2-6|-
CASSRIPTGTGANVLTF
TGTGCCAGCAGCCGGATTCCTACAGGGACTGGGGCCAACGTCCTGACTTTC
>15|few|TRBV7-2|TRBJ1-3|TRBD1
CASSLRTGGGNTIYF
TGTGCCAGCAGCTTAAGAACAGGGGGTGGAAACACCATATATTTT
>16|many|TRBV7-9|TRBJ2-1|TRBD1
CASSLATPTGVDEQFF
TGTGCCAGCAGCTTAGCTACCCCCACAGGGGTGGATGAGCAGTTCTTC
>13|-|TRBV11-2|TRBJ1-2|TRBD1
CASSSITGVGYTF
TGTGCCAGCAGCTCAATTACAGGGGTTGGCTACACCTTC
>15|-|TRBV5-4|TRBJ1-6|-
CASSGIGQYNSPLHF
TGTGCCAGCAGCGGCATTGGACAATATAATTCACCCCTCCACTTT
>14|-|TRBV24-1|TRBJ2-7|-
CATSGPSVPYEQYF
TGTGCCACCAGTGGTCCTAGCGTACCCTACGAGCAGTACTTC
>14|-|TRBV3-1/TRBV3-2|TRBJ2-5|TRBD2
CASSQDLAGGTQYF
TGTGCCAGCAGCCAAGATCTGGCGGGAGGGACCCAGTACTTC
>15|once|TRBV7-2|TRBJ1-5|TRBD1
CASSRDRGSYQPQHF
TGTGCCAGCAGCCGGGACAGGGGGTCGTATCAGCCCCAGCATTTT
>13|-|TRBV24-1|TRBJ2-3|-
CATSEGAVDTQYF
TGTGCCACCAGTGAGGGGGCCGTAGATACGCAGTATTTT
>14|-|TRBV7-2|TRBJ2-7|-
CASSLVPSSYEQYF
TGTGCCAGCAGCTTAGTCCCGAGCTCCTACGAGCAGTACTTC